This TCR beta chain was recovered during a study of blood T cell repertoires in COVID-19. The wider study: The origin of the acute and convalescent COVID-19 samples was the United States, Italy and Spain.

Clones were read by immunoSEQ multiplex PCR, and TCRdb kept only the in-frame ones, dropping some. Of some 30,000 clones listed, 85% to 90% are singletons. The V end was cut by 3 bases, the J end by 1 base, with 10 bases between. This CDR3 is 14 amino acids long. CDR1 is SNHLY and CDR2 is FYNNEI in the germline V gene. The rearrangement uses TRBV2 and TRBJ2-7; the D gene is possibly TRBD1 (5 bases). Sequencing was done on a sample of peripheral blood. The receptor was isolated from a human donor with active COVID-19. The donor label of this sample is uncertain. The CDR3 is CASSDYRSSYEQYF. The CDR3 DNA is TGTGCCAGCAGTGATTACAGGTCGTCCTACGAGCAGTACTTC.